Following are 4 T cell receptor beta chains from one sample sequenced in a study of sequential checkpoint blockade in melanoma. Treatment reported: randomized to nivolumab then ipilimumab (arm A) or the reverse (arm B). Here immunoSEQ multiplex PCR was the method, and the copy in TCRdb shows in-frame clones only, minus some. The sample consists of approximately 3,000 clones, 25% to 30% of them appearing once. This specimen was tumor tissue (inferred from file names), taken from a patient given nivolumab and ipilimumab in sequence. The source of these receptors is a human donor with melanoma.

This chain joins TRBV18 and TRBJ2-7; 7 positions match TRBD1. This CDR3 has 15 amino acids. CDR1 KGHSH and CDR2 LQKENI come from the germline V gene. The ends lost 4 bases at V and 7 bases at J; junction bases unmatched: 13. The CDR3 nucleotides are TGTGCCAGCTCACTAGGGACAGATCCAGGTCGGGAGCAGTACTTC. It translates to CASSLGTDPGREQYF.

The chain has TRBV15 and TRBJ2-2, with TRBD1 matching over 9 bases. The germline gives CDR1 LNHNV, CDR2 YYDKDF (reference sequence). V shed 0 bases, J shed 3 bases, and the junction held 5 bases outside the gene matches. The CDR3 contains 17 residues. The CDR3 spells CATSRDRDRVDTGELFF. Written as DNA, the CDR3 is TGTGCCACCAGCAGAGATCGGGACAGGGTAGACACCGGGGAGCTGTTTTTT.

By share of the sample, this clone is medium-sized. The gene calls are TRBV6-8 and TRBJ1-5; 8 bases fit TRBD1. The germline V gene has CDR1 MNHGY and CDR2 SAAAGT. Trimming cost V 7 bases and J 4 bases; bases outside gene matches: 9. The CDR3 totals 15 residues. The CDR3 DNA sequence: TGTGCCAGCACCACGGACAGGGCAGGGAATCAGCCCCAGCATTTT. This translates into CASTTDRAGNQPQHF.

There are a few counts of this clone. J is TRBJ1-1 and V is TRBV11-3, with 8 bases aligning to TRBD1. Per germline, CDR1 SGHNT and CDR2 YENEEA. The CDR3 totals 15 residues. V lost 4 bases and J lost 1; bases outside the gene matches: 5. The CDR3 DNA is TGTGCCAGCAGCTGGACAGGGTCGGGGAACACTGAAGCTTTCTTT. This sequence encodes CASSWTGSGNTEAFF.